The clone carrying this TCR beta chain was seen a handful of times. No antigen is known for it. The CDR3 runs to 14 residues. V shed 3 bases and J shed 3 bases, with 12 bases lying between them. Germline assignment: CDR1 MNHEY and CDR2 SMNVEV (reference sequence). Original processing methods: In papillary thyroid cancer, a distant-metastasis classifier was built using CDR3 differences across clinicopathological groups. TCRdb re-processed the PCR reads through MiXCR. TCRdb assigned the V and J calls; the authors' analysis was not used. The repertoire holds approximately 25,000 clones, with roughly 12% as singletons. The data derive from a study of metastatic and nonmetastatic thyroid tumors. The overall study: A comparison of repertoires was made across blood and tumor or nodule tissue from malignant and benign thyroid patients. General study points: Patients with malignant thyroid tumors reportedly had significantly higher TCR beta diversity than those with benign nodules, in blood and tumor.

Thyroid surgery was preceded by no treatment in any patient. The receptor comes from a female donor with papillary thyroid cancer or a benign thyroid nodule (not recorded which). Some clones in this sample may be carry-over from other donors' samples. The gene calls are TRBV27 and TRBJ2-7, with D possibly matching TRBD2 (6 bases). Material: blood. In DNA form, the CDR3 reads TGTGCCAGCAGTTTGCGAGGGACTTACTACGAGCAGTACTTC. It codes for CASSLRGTYYEQYF.